The entry that follows covers one T cell receptor beta chain sequence. The data stem from a study of blood T cell repertoires in COVID-19. Study-wide background: Specimens from acute and convalescent COVID-19 originated in the United States, Italy and Spain. T cells, B-cell-depleted T cells, or PBMCs supplied cDNA or gDNA.

Assay: immunoSEQ multiplex PCR; the TCRdb copy retains only in-frame clones and omits some. The profile shows under 250,000 clones, over 80% of them singletons. The CDR3 sequence is 15 residues long. V lost 3 bases and J lost 11; bases outside the gene matches: 10. CDR1 is SNHLY, CDR2 FYNNEI, per germline. Sequencing used peripheral blood. The TCR was taken from a woman between 40 and 50 years old who had recovered from COVID-19. The chain combines TRBV2 with TRBJ1-1; 12 positions agree with TRBD1. The DNA for the CDR3 is TGTGCCAGCAGTGACCCCGGGACAGGGGGCTCTGGGGCTTTCTTT. It encodes CASSDPGTGGSGAFF. Looking up the rest from reference TRBV2 and TRBJ1-1 gives the full variable domain: EPEVTQTPSHQVTQMGQEVILRCVPISNHLYFYWYRQILGQKVEFLVSFYNNEISEKSEIFDDQFSVERPDGSNFTLKIRSTKLEDSAMYFCASSDPGTGGSGAFFGQGTRLTVV.